The 3 T cell receptor beta chains given below trace back to one sample, sequenced in a study of Graves' ophthalmopathy and Graves' hyperthyroidism. RNA transcripts served as template for amplifying TCR beta CDR3 sequences. HTBI primers were employed in first-round RT-PCR, then a second-round multiplex PCR followed. Using its own MiXCR run on the multiplex PCR reads, TCRdb lists one record per CDR3 protein. The sample consists of a few hundred thousand distinct CDR3 sequences, 15% of them appearing once. Sequencing was performed on peripheral blood. The receptors derive from a woman under 30 with stable Graves' hyperthyroidism.

The V and J genes are TRBV28 and TRBJ2-7, with a tentative D call TRBD2 (5 bases). With 4 bases removed from V and 2 bases from J, the gap between germline ends came to 12 bases. This CDR3 comprises 14 residues. The germline V gene encodes CDR1 MDHEN and CDR2 SYDVKM. This CDR3 is CASSSRPGTYEQYF. CDR3 coding DNA: TGTGCCAGCAGTTCTCGGCCGGGGACCTACGAGCAGTACTTC.

This clonotype was seen many times. The genes are TRBV10-1 and TRBJ1-5; 7 bases match TRBD1. The germline CDR1 and CDR2 sequences are WNHNN and SYGVQD (reference sequence). V lost 6 bases and J lost 8; bases outside the gene matches: 7. The CDR3 spans 13 residues. CDR3 loop: CASRRGQWEPQHF. In DNA form, the CDR3 reads TGCGCCAGCAGGAGGGGACAGTGGGAGCCCCAGCATTTT.

The sample holds many counts of this clonotype. The chain links TRBV14 to TRBJ2-7; the D gene is possibly TRBD1 (6 bases). Trimming cost V 4 bases and J 0 bases, with 10 bases left between them. Germline CDR1 SGHDN, CDR2 FVKESK. This CDR3 has 14 amino acids. The CDR3 DNA sequence: TGTGCCAGCAGCCGGGGGCTGCGCTCCTACGAGCAGTACTTC. This codes for CASSRGLRSYEQYF.